This T cell receptor beta chain stems from a study of blood T cell repertoires in COVID-19. Across the whole study: The United States, Italy and Spain were the sources of the acute and convalescent COVID-19 samples. PBMCs, B-cell-depleted T cells, or T cells were the source of the cDNA or gDNA that made up the material.

In the original processing: Reference gene primers were amplified, and this amplification served to estimate nucleated cell counts. Libraries were prepared by immunoSEQ multiplex PCR; TCRdb keeps only in-frame clonotypes and omits some of them. The DNA gave D and trimming, while V, J and clone size come from that table. The table records approximately 29,000 clones, approximately 75% of them present only once. CDR1 is LNHNV and CDR2 is YYDKDF in the germline V gene (reference sequence). This CDR3 contains 13 residues. V dropped 3 bases and J dropped 2; count of bases not matched to a gene: 0. The TCR originated in a boy younger than 10 with active or convalescent COVID-19. Sample: peripheral blood. V usage is TRBV15 and J usage is TRBJ1-2; 7 bases are a match to TRBD1. In DNA form, the CDR3 reads TGTGCCACCAGCAGGACAGGGAACTATGGCTACACCTTC. The encoded protein is CATSRTGNYGYTF.